The source of this TCR beta chain is a study of cytomegalovirus exposure and HLA in healthy donors (dated by TCRdb to 2016 to 2017). Some background on the complete study: According to an earlier analysis of around 600 of the donors, some 180 million T cells yielded roughly 110 million unique TCR beta sequences and more than 250 Gb of sequence data. To predict cytomegalovirus infection status, the study combined high-throughput TCR immunosequencing, statistical association of individual TCRs with disease status, and machine learning. Besides the first cohort of under 700 subjects, a separate validation cohort made up of 120 different subjects was used. HLA typing covered class I and class II loci at four-digit resolution. All discovery cohort repertoires had been generated on a single sequencing platform. Using immunosequencing, the study profiled T cell repertoires from about 650 subjects and related those repertoires to cytomegalovirus serostatus. Rather than drawing on any new phenotypic data, the later analysis identified candidate immune exposures from TCR beta sequences and the way those sequences occurred across donors. A later analysis re-analyzed previously published TCR beta repertoires from roughly 690 donors and added high-resolution HLA genotyping to study TCR occurrence patterns. An earlier analysis of 450 to 750 of the donors used high-throughput TCR beta sequencing to judge whether each TCR beta V gene segment behaved as functional or pseudogenic. The number of donors typed differed by locus, with 629-630 for A, B, C, DRB1 and DQB1, 522 for DQA1, about 610 for DPA1, and 472 for DPB1. A later genetic analysis used genome-wide SNP genotypes for about 55% of the 666 donors, treating that subset as a discovery cohort. The genetic ancestry cluster associated with self-reported Caucasian donors included over 80% of the approximately 430 genotyped donors. An early release that covered fewer than 800 HLA-typed donors contained 300 to 350 gigabases of sequencing data and tens of millions of unique TCR sequences. Because of strong linkage in the cohort, four to six DR-DQ haplotypes were treated as single units for association and clustering. Across approximately 400 genotyped donors of the cohort, an average of about 240,000 unique TCR beta nucleotide sequences per donor were sequenced, and 15% to 20% of those sequences were non-productive. Donor age, sex, ethnicity and CMV serostatus were compiled together with the repertoire data. The study aimed to test whether signatures of past pathogen exposure could be identified by cataloging public T cell receptors. The research as a whole found: Compared with equally common non-associated chains, HLA-associated TCR beta chains in a later analysis were more clonally expanded and had lower generation probabilities. A later genetic analysis associated a missense DCLRE1C variant with V-gene and J-gene trimming of TCR beta chains, and an independent cohort replicated the association. Linkage disequilibrium might explain the correlated functional status among segregating V segments, but an unknown experimental factor could not be excluded. HLA typing was unavailable for some donors at each locus, so association tests used only the typed subset. Specific HLA alleles were associated with 16,951 TCR beta sequences at a false discovery rate of 0.05 in a later analysis. This cohort had only TCR beta chains sequenced, and the lack of alpha or paired-chain data limited which features could be detected. Sequencing depth was assumed to be roughly uniform across donors in the presence/absence analyses, though that assumption may not hold. A total of 150 to 200 TCR beta chains were listed by the study as associated with cytomegalovirus. The earlier analysis of almost 600 of the donors excluded roughly 16 rarely observed V segments, including chromosome 9 orphons, because counts were too low. In a later analysis, the rate of TCR association differed among HLA loci, with DRB1 alleles having the most associated TCRs and HLA-C alleles having the fewest. Most TCR sequences were seen in very few donors, while some public TCRs were found in many individuals. Some IMGT-functional V segments, including TRBV6-2 and TRBV6-3, could not be distinguished by the 87-base-pair reads and were therefore excluded. The classifier was reported to diagnose cytomegalovirus status with high specificity and sensitivity in both the original cohort and the validation cohort. The sequencing pipeline was judged likely to have produced a cluster of highly shared sequence variants as a technical artifact. A later analysis reported that several top co-occurrence clusters appeared linked to parvovirus B19, influenza, CMV and Epstein-Barr virus. Strong co-occurrence of HLA alleles, especially DR and DQ, made assigning TCR associations to individual alleles difficult. Immune exposure information for the cohort was limited to CMV serostatus. A later analysis found that most CMV-associated TCR beta chains appeared HLA-restricted, with HLA associations seemingly driven largely by CMV exposure. Broadly in line with IMGT annotations, most TCR beta V segments showed up in productive rearrangements about 87% or about 30% of the time in an earlier analysis of 587 of the donors. It was suggested by the authors that the approach could potentially be generalized to other disease states and immunological phenotypes. Three of the identified cytomegalovirus-associated TCR beta chains were confirmed in vitro to be specific for cytomegalovirus antigens. According to a later genetic analysis, donors in an Asian-associated ancestry cluster had fewer N-insertions in productive TCRs than the approximately 630-donor mean. A further reported finding was that TCR beta sequences accurately predicted the HLA-A and HLA-B alleles for most subjects in the first cohort.

Relative to germline, V is missing 3 bases and J is missing 5 bases, with 6 bases of the junction outside any gene match. For CDR1 and CDR2, the germline V gene lists MGHDK and SYGVNS. From the cysteine up to the phenylalanine, the CDR3 has a length of 14 residues. Just the 42-base CDR3 DNA is kept, in frame starting at base 1. Library preparation was by the immunoSEQ multiplex PCR assay. A mixture of 60 forward primers for TCR Vbeta segments and 13 reverse primers for TCR Jbeta segments was used in the multiplex PCR. The CDR3 region of rearranged TCR beta genes was amplified from genomic DNA with a multiplex PCR assay. The Illumina HiSeq System was used to sequence the amplified TCR beta libraries as 87-base-pair reads. As for how the authors treated the data: A later analysis counted approximately 84 million unique TCR beta chains across the 666 repertoires, and roughly 11 million of these chains were shared by at least two donors. A nearest-neighbor algorithm error-corrected the raw reads and collapsed the reads into unique sequences, merging closely related sequences to remove PCR and sequencing errors. V, D and J gene segments were assigned by aligning CDR3 sequences to IMGT reference sequences. Each retained sequence needed at least a six-nucleotide match to both a V gene segment and a J gene segment. A rearrangement was called productive if the CDR3 had no stop codons and remained in frame with V and J, and every other rearrangement was called non-productive. Following IMGT convention, CDR3 was defined as the stretch from the second conserved V-encoded cysteine up to the conserved J-encoded phenylalanine. The earlier analysis of about 610 of the donors excluded any sequence lacking an unambiguous match to a single V gene segment. An earlier analysis of several hundred of the donors classified V segments as functional when productive rearrangements were above 56.7% and as segregating when the standard deviation between donors was above 5%. A statistical classification framework was developed to diagnose cytomegalovirus status using the catalog of TCR beta chain sequences. A later analysis assigned V and J genes by comparing TCR nucleotide sequences with IMGT/GENE-DB human TR gene sequences. Using the TCRdist pipeline, a later analysis assigned CDR3 sequences along with most-parsimonious VDJ recombination scenarios. In a later analysis, every TCR beta chain was defined by the combination of its CDR3 amino acid sequence and its V-gene family, and reads without a unique V-gene family were dropped. In a later analysis, around 600 highly shared, low-generation-probability nucleotide sequences were removed to address suspected cross-contamination and a sequencing artifact. A later analysis calculated a clonal expansion index for each public chain from normalized within-repertoire ranks of inferred template counts. A later analysis computed generation probabilities with a VDJ recombination model fitted to out-of-frame rearrangements, and checked the results against IGoR. Hypergeometric tests were used in a later analysis to score TCR-TCR, TCR-HLA and TCR-CMV co-occurrence, with a repertoire-size bias correction applied to the TCR pairs. A later analysis estimated false discovery rates by permuting HLA or CMV assignments 20 times. In a later analysis, co-occurring TCRs were grouped using DBSCAN, and TCRdist sequence similarity was added for clustering within HLA-allele-positive subsets. Co-occurrence clustering excluded repertoires with fewer than 30,000 or more than 120,000 public chains, plus five with anomalous nucleotide sharing. TCRdb re-hosts the immuneACCESS table, in-frame sequences only. Its copies lack some clones; in the studies checked, an unresolved V gene accounts for under half of them, and the cause for the rest is not known. V and J calls and clone size are copied from that table; D and trimming were computed from the DNA. In all, the sample holds about 76,000 clones, and roughly 78% of those were seen once. Just under 2.5% of the sample is held by the ten biggest clonotypes.

The cohort comprised more than 550 healthy bone marrow donors. All cohort members were sampled while nominally healthy, although unrecorded immune exposures were likely present. The donor was CMV seropositive and was included in the group of approximately 310 seropositive cohort members. Each donor provided a peripheral blood sample, and peripheral blood mononuclear cells were used for TCR beta sequencing. The Qiagen DNeasy Blood Extraction Kit was used to extract genomic DNA from the blood cell samples. Note on this clone: Its antigen is not yet known. Base qualities are not provided; no much larger clone lies one nucleotide away.

Recombination linked TRBV25-1 to TRBJ2-7, with 8 middle bases fitting TRBD1. Sequencing input: PBMCs. The source of this sequence is a male donor in good health and CMV-seropositive. This receptor has the CDR3 CASSDGQGIHEQYF. At the DNA level, the sequence is TGTGCCAGCAGTGATGGACAGGGTATCCACGAGCAGTACTTC.